These 31 T cell receptor beta chains were all obtained from the same sample, sequenced in a study of blood T cell repertoires in COVID-19 (dated by TCRdb to 2018 to 2021). Library creation used the immunoSEQ multiplex PCR assay. Drawn from immuneACCESS, this table holds only the in-frame rearrangements with V and J called that TCRdb kept. Clones are partly lost; checked studies trace under half to an unresolved V gene and leave the rest unexplained. The sample has around 93,000 clones on record, approximately 87% of them singletons. The ten largest clones add up to just over 15% of the sample. Sequencing used peripheral blood. The receptors originated from a human donor in a cohort sampled during active COVID-19.

DNA for the CDR3: TGCGCCAGCAGCCCGGACAGGGCGCCTGAAGCTTTCTTT. Encoded protein: CASSPDRAPEAFF. This rearrangement joins TRBV5-1 to TRBJ1-1; 8 nucleotides match TRBD1. V gave up 4 bases and J gave up 6 bases; unmatched junction bases: 5. The germline V gene encodes CDR1 SGHRS and CDR2 YFSETQ. The CDR3 consists of 13 residues.

This chain connects TRBV4-3 to TRBJ2-7; the match to TRBD2 covers 9 bases. Germline CDR1 is LGHNA and CDR2 is YSLEER. The length of the CDR3 is 17 residues. V was pared by 0 bases and J by 7 bases, with 13 bases of the junction left unmatched. CDR3: CASSQDLWASGTGEQYF. The CDR3 DNA reads as TGCGCCAGCAGCCAAGACCTCTGGGCTAGCGGGACGGGTGAGCAGTACTTC.

The J gene is TRBJ1-6, the V gene TRBV6-5; D possibly corresponds to TRBD1 (6 bases). Germline CDR1 reads MNHEY; CDR2 reads SVGAGI. The V and J ends lost 6 bases and 7 bases respectively, with 13 bases between them. The CDR3 loop spans 14 amino acids. Here the CDR3 reads CASSHGQNNSPLHF. CDR3 nucleotides: TGTGCCAGCAGCCACGGACAGAACAATTCACCCCTCCACTTT.

The CDR3 DNA reads TGTGCCAGCAGCTCCCTGACTAGCGGGGACTACAATGAGCAGTTCTTC. It is translated as CASSSLTSGDYNEQFF. V is TRBV11-2 and J is TRBJ2-1; 11 bases map to TRBD2. The germline V gene encodes CDR1 SGHAT and CDR2 FQNNGV. This CDR3 has 16 residues. V shed 4 bases, J shed 3 bases, and the junction held 5 bases outside the gene matches.

The rearrangement uses TRBV5-1 and TRBJ1-1, with TRBD1 matching over 7 bases. Trimming removed 4 bases from V and 11 bases from J; junction bases left unmatched: 14. Germline V gene data show CDR1 as SGHRS and CDR2 as YFSETQ. CDR3 length: 14 residues. CDR3 sequence reads: CASSNRGTAEGAFF. The CDR3 DNA follows: TGCGCCAGCAGCAATCGCGGGACAGCTGAGGGGGCTTTCTTT.

This clone was seen just once. This chain links TRBV5-4 with TRBJ1-1; tentatively, D is TRBD1 (6 bases). The CDR3 totals 17 residues. CDR1 is SGHNT, CDR2 YYREEE, per germline (reference sequence). V dropped 4 bases and J dropped 2 bases, with 21 bases sitting between them. This chain's CDR3 is CASSPGQLPSFNTEAFF. DNA for the CDR3: TGTGCCAGCAGCCCCGGACAGTTACCTTCTTTTAACACTGAAGCTTTCTTT.

The rearrangement uses TRBV7-2 and TRBJ2-3; 7 bases agree with TRBD2. This CDR3 is built from 15 residues. V lost 4 bases, J lost 2 bases, and 6 bases stayed unmatched. Germline lookup yields CDR1 SGHTA and CDR2 FQGNSA. The CDR3 loop is CASSYTGTNTDTQYF. The CDR3 DNA follows: TGTGCCAGCAGCTATACCGGGACTAACACAGATACGCAGTATTTT.

J is TRBJ2-1 and V is TRBV5-4, with 14 bases identical to TRBD2. This CDR3 contains 17 residues. With 4 bases clipped from V and 7 bases from J, the junction kept 10 bases outside the gene matches. CDR1 and CDR2 from the germline V gene are SGHNT and YYREEE (reference sequence). The CDR3 DNA reads TGTGCCAGCAGCCCGCCGGGACTAGCGGGAGTGATAAATGAGCAGTTCTTC. Translating it yields CASSPPGLAGVINEQFF.

This clone was picked up one time. The CDR3 loop is CASSQEDPGLAGRASGELFF. In DNA form, the CDR3 reads TGCGCCAGCAGCCAAGAAGACCCGGGACTAGCGGGGAGAGCTAGCGGGGAGCTGTTTTTT. The V call is TRBV4-1, the J call TRBJ2-2, with 13 bases matching TRBD2. This CDR3 region has 20 residues. CDR1 MGHRA and CDR2 YSYEKL come from the germline V gene. V was clipped by 0 bases and J by 7 bases; unmatched bases: 14.

This chain uses TRBV19 with TRBJ2-1; 9 nucleotides match TRBD2. The CDR3 runs 15 residues. V gave up 6 bases and J gave up 6 bases; unmatched junction bases: 9. Germline CDR1 reads LNHDA; CDR2 reads SQIVND (reference sequence). The CDR3 loop is CASSWRVAGVNEQFF. In DNA, the CDR3 is TGTGCCAGTAGCTGGCGGGTAGCGGGGGTCAATGAGCAGTTCTTC.

The chain is built from TRBV9 and TRBJ1-1, with D uncertain. The germline gives CDR1 SGDLS, CDR2 YYNGEE. The CDR3 has 15 residues. The V end was cut by 0 bases, the J end by 4 bases, with 13 bases between. CDR3 DNA sequence: TGTGCCAGCAGCGTAGTTCTAAATGAGGGCACTGAAGCTTTCTTT. Residues: CASSVVLNEGTEAFF.

This clone was recorded once. The V call is TRBV25-1, the J call TRBJ2-1; 10 nucleotides agree with TRBD2. The CDR3 length is 14 residues. Germline V gene lookup returns CDR1 MGHDK and CDR2 SYGVNS. V was clipped by 1 base and J by 9 bases; unmatched bases: 3. The CDR3 DNA reads TGTGCCAGCAGTGAATCAGGGACTAGCGCTGAGCAGTTCTTC. It specifies CASSESGTSAEQFF.

The J gene is TRBJ2-2, the V gene TRBV14; 14 nucleotides match TRBD2. Germline-derived CDR1 and CDR2 are SGHDN and FVKESK. The CDR3 loop spans 20 amino acids. With 3 bases clipped from V and 1 base from J, the junction kept 10 bases outside the gene matches. Here the CDR3 DNA reads TGTGCCAGCAGCCACGGAATAGGACTAGCGGGAGGACTGAACACCGGGGAGCTGTTTTTT. The encoded protein is CASSHGIGLAGGLNTGELFF.

A few counts support this clone. The CDR3 is CASSEPLEANTGELFF. Here the CDR3 DNA reads TGTGCCAGCAGCGAACCGCTTGAGGCGAACACCGGGGAGCTGTTTTTT. The chain has TRBV9 and TRBJ2-2; D not certain. V was clipped by 3 bases and J by 0 bases, with 12 bases between them. The CDR3 loop spans 16 amino acids. Germline lookup yields CDR1 SGDLS and CDR2 YYNGEE.

The chain's CDR3 is CASSLFIPLTPNNEAFF. The CDR3 DNA reads as TGTGCCAGCAGTTTATTCATCCCCTTGACACCTAACAACGAAGCTTTCTTT. The chain has TRBV27 and TRBJ1-1; D gene ambiguous. The V gene's germline CDR1 is MNHEY and CDR2 SMNVEV (reference sequence). CDR3 length: 17 amino acids. Trimming pared 1 base from V and 8 bases from J, leaving 23 bases between.

This clone occurred once. V usage is TRBV5-1 and J usage is TRBJ1-1; D is possibly TRBD1 (5 bases). V lost 4 bases and J lost 0, with 19 bases in between. The germline CDR1 and CDR2 sequences are SGHRS and YFSETQ. The CDR3 totals 17 residues. For the CDR3, the DNA is TGCGCCAGCAGCCTTTCCCCGATCCCAGGGATGAACACTGAAGCTTTCTTT. Its translation: CASSLSPIPGMNTEAFF.

The genes are TRBV7-6 and TRBJ1-2, with TRBD1 matching over 7 bases. CDR3 length equals 13 residues. With V trimmed by 5 bases and J by 2 bases, 2 bases remained unmatched. Germline CDR1 and CDR2: SGHVS and FNYEAQ. The CDR3 DNA sequence: TGTGCCAGCAGCACGGGACAGAACTATGGCTACACCTTC. Translated: CASSTGQNYGYTF.

This clone was seen once. The rearrangement links TRBV5-1 to TRBJ2-5; 14 positions agree with TRBD2. V trimming: 2 bases; J trimming: 5 bases; junction bases outside the gene matches: 8. CDR1 is SGHRS, CDR2 YFSETQ, per germline. This CDR3 spans 17 amino acids. The CDR3 DNA is TGCGCCAGCAGCTTCCCGGGACTAGCGGGAGAGAGGGAGACCCAGTACTTC. As protein: CASSFPGLAGERETQYF. Variable domain in full (rest from reference TRBV5-1 and TRBJ2-5): KAGVTQTPRYLIKTRGQQVTLSCSPISGHRSVSWYQQTPGQGLQFLFEYFSETQRNKGNFPGRFSGRQFSNSRSEMNVSTLELGDSALYLCASSFPGLAGERETQYFGPGTRLLVL.

V and J are TRBV2 and TRBJ2-7; D remains unclear. CDR3 size: 13 residues. Germline values: CDR1 SNHLY, CDR2 FYNNEI. The V gene lost 3 bases and the J gene lost 2 bases, with 8 bases spanning the gap. CDR3 in DNA: TGTGCCAGCAGTGAGCGGAGTACCTACGAGCAGTACTTC. It is translated as CASSERSTYEQYF.

This chain uses TRBV10-3 with TRBJ2-2; D remains unclear. CDR1 and CDR2 from the germline V gene are ENHRY and SYGVKD. There are 14 residues in the CDR3. Trimming left V 3 bases short and J 2 bases short, with 7 bases between. The CDR3 is CAISEATNTGELFF. CDR3 DNA: TGTGCCATCAGTGAAGCGACTAACACCGGGGAGCTGTTTTTT.

The chain carries TRBV7-9 and TRBJ1-3; 10 nucleotides line up with TRBD1. The CDR3 totals 14 residues. J gave up 4 bases and V 4 bases, and 1 base lay outside the gene matches. The germline gives CDR1 SEHNR, CDR2 FQNEAQ (reference sequence). This CDR3 reads CASSSTGGGNTIYF. The CDR3 nucleotides read TGTGCCAGCAGCTCGACAGGGGGCGGAAACACCATATATTTT.

This chain joins TRBV6-5 and TRBJ2-7, with TRBD2 matching 8 bases. This CDR3 has 14 amino acids. CDR1 MNHEY and CDR2 SVGAGI come from the germline V gene. The ends lost 2 bases at V and 2 bases at J; junction bases unmatched: 2. The CDR3 sequence: CASSYAGLAYEQYF. CDR3 nucleotides: TGTGCCAGCAGTTACGCGGGACTAGCCTACGAGCAGTACTTC.

This clone was recorded once. The chain combines TRBV6-5 with TRBJ1-5, with 7 bases matching TRBD1. CDR3 size: 13 residues. Trimming at V came to 9 bases and at J to 5 bases, leaving 7 bases not matched to a gene. Germline V gene lookup returns CDR1 MNHEY and CDR2 SVGAGI. The CDR3 region is CASSGTAYQPQHF. CDR3 in DNA: TGTGCCAGTTCCGGGACAGCTTATCAGCCCCAGCATTTT.

This clone was seen once. The CDR3 loop is CASSQSQGPGTEAFF. CDR3 DNA sequence: TGTGCCAGCAGCCAGTCGCAGGGGCCCGGGACTGAAGCTTTCTTT. V and J are TRBV4-2 and TRBJ1-1; possibly TRBD1 for D (6 bases). The V gene's germline CDR1 is LGHNA and CDR2 YNFKEQ. V was cut by 3 bases and J by 5 bases, with 16 bases left in between. The CDR3 runs to 15 residues.

The chain is built from TRBV27 and TRBJ1-1; possible D gene TRBD1, 6 bases. CDR3 length: 14 amino acids. Trimming shortened V by 3 bases and J by 3 bases, and 11 bases separated the two germline ends. CDR1 and CDR2 from the germline V gene are MNHEY and SMNVEV (reference sequence). The chain's CDR3 is CASSFQGRDTEAFF. CDR3 DNA sequence: TGTGCCAGCAGTTTTCAGGGGCGGGACACTGAAGCTTTCTTT.

The CDR3 is CASSSGLAGGTKQFF. The CDR3 DNA reads as TGTGCCAGCAGCTCTGGACTAGCGGGGGGGACTAAGCAGTTCTTC. The genes are TRBV7-3 and TRBJ2-1; 15 bases are shared with TRBD2. Germline CDR1 reads SGHTA; CDR2 reads FQGTGA. Trimming cost V 4 bases and J 11 bases; bases outside gene matches: 6. The CDR3 runs to 15 residues.

This clone was picked up one time. The chain couples TRBV7-2 to TRBJ1-5; TRBD1 agrees at 7 bases. V gave up 4 bases and J gave up 9 bases; unmatched junction bases: 9. The CDR3 extends over 14 amino acids. Looked up from germline, CDR1 is SGHTA and CDR2 is FQGNSA. The CDR3 region has the DNA TGTGCCAGCAGCTGGGGACAGCTGCTTACGCCCCAGCATTTT. As protein: CASSWGQLLTPQHF.

The chain links TRBV24-1 to TRBJ1-5; D gene uncertain. The CDR3 has 13 amino acids. The germline V and J ends were trimmed by 3 bases and 2 bases, with 4 bases remaining between them. Looked up from germline, CDR1 is KGHDR and CDR2 is SFDVKD. DNA of the CDR3: TGTGCCACCAGTGATATAGGCAATCAGCCCCAGCATTTT. Protein: CATSDIGNQPQHF.

The gene calls are TRBV28 and TRBJ2-1; D ambiguous. This CDR3 has 16 amino acids. The germline V gene encodes CDR1 MDHEN and CDR2 SYDVKM. Trimming took off 3 bases at V and 0 bases at J, with 12 bases between the two ends. This chain's CDR3 is CASSFSLSSSYNEQFF. The CDR3, as DNA: TGTGCCAGCAGTTTTTCACTTTCAAGCTCCTACAATGAGCAGTTCTTC.

This clone was picked up one time. The V and J genes are TRBV5-1 and TRBJ2-3; 7 bases fit TRBD2. V shed 0 bases, J shed 3 bases, and the junction held 4 bases outside the gene matches. Per the germline V gene, CDR1 is SGHRS and CDR2 is YFSETQ. There are 15 residues in the CDR3. CDR3 residues: CASSLVQGGTDTQYF. Written as DNA, the CDR3 is TGCGCCAGCAGCTTGGTTCAGGGAGGGACAGATACGCAGTATTTT.

The chain couples TRBV6-4 to TRBJ1-1; 9 bases line up with TRBD1. CDR1 is MRHNA, CDR2 SNTAGT, per germline. V dropped 4 bases and J dropped 9; count of bases not matched to a gene: 9. The CDR3 covers 14 residues. CDR3 residues: CASSAGGGTGKAFF. For the CDR3, the DNA is TGTGCCAGCAGTGCTGGAGGAGGGACAGGGAAAGCTTTCTTT.